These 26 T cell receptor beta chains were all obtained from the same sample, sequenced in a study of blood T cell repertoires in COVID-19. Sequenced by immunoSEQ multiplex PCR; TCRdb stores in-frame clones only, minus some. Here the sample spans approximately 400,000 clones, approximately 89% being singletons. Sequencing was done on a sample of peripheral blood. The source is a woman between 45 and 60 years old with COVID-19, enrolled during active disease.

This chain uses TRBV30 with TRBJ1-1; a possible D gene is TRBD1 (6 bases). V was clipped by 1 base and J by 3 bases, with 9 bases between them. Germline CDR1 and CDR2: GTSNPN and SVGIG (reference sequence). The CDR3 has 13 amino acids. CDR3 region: CAWSADSDTEAFF. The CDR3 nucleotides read TGTGCCTGGAGTGCGGACAGCGACACTGAAGCTTTCTTT.

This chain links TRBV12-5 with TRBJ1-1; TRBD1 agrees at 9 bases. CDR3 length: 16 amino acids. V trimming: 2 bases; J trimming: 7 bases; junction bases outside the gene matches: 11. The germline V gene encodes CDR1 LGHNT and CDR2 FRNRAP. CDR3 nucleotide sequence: TGTGCTAGTGGTTTGATAACGGACAGGGGCAAGTATGAAGCTTTCTTT. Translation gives CASGLITDRGKYEAFF. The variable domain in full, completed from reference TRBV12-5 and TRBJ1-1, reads DARVTQTPRHKVTEMGQEVTMRCQPILGHNTVFWYRQTMMQGLELLAYFRNRAPLDDSGMPKDRFSAEMPDATLATLKIQPSEPRDSAVYFCASGLITDRGKYEAFFGQGTRLTVV.

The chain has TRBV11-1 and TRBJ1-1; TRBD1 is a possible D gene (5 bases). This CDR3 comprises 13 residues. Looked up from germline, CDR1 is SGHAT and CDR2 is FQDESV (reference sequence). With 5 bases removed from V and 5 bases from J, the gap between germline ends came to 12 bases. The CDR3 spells CASSRSGGTEAFF. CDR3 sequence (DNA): TGTGCCAGCAGCAGGTCGGGGGGTACTGAAGCTTTCTTT.

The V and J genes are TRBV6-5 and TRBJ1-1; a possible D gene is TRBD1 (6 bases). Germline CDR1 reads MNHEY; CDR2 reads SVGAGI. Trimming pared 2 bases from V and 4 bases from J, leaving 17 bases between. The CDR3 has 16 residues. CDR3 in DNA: TGTGCCAGCAGTTACAAAGGCTTTAGGGGGAGCACTGAAGCTTTCTTT. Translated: CASSYKGFRGSTEAFF.

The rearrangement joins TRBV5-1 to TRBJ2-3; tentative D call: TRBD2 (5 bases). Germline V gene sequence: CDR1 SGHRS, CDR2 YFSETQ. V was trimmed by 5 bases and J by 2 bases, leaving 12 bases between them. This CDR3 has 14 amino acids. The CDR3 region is CASSGGRFTDTQYF. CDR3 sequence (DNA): TGCGCCAGCAGTGGCGGGCGATTCACAGATACGCAGTATTTT.

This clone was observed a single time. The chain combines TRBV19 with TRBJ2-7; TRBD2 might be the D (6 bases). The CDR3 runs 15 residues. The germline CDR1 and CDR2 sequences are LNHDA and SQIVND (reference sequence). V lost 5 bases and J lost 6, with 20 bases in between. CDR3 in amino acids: CASSPRRGDLGEQYF. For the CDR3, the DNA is TGTGCCAGTAGTCCAAGGCGCGGGGACCTTGGCGAGCAGTACTTC.

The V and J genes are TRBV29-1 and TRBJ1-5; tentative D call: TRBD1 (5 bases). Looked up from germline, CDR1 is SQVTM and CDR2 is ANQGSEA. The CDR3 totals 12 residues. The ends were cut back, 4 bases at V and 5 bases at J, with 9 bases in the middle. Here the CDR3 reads CSVGEGYQPQHF. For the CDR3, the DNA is TGCAGCGTTGGGGAGGGGTATCAGCCCCAGCATTTT. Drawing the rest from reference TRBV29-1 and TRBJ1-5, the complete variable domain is SAVISQKPSRDICQRGTSLTIQCQVDSQVTMMFWYRQQPGQSLTLIATANQGSEATYESGFVIDKFPISRPNLTFSTLTVSNMSPEDSSIYLCSVGEGYQPQHFGDGTRLSIL.

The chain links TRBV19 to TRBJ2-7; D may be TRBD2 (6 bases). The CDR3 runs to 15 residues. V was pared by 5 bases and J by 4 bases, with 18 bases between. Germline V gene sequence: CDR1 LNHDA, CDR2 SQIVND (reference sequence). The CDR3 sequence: CASSPQRGGGYEQYF. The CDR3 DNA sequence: TGTGCCAGTAGTCCGCAGAGGGGAGGAGGGTACGAGCAGTACTTC. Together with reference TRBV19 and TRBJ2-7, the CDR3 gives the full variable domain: DGGITQSPKYLFRKEGQNVTLSCEQNLNHDAMYWYRQDPGQGLRLIYYSQIVNDFQKGDIAEGYSVSREKKESFPLTVTSAQKNPTAFYLCASSPQRGGGYEQYFGPGTRLTVT.

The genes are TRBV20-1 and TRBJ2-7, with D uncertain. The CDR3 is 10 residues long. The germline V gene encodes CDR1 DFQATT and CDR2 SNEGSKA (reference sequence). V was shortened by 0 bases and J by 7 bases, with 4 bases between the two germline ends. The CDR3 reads CSARDGEQYF. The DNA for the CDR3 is TGCAGTGCTAGAGACGGTGAGCAGTACTTC.

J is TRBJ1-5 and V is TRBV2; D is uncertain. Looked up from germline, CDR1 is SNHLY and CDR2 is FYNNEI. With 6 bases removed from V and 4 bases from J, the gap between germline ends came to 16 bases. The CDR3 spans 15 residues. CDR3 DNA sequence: TGTGCCAGCAGGGGAGGCGGAAATCTTAATCAGCCCCAGCATTTT. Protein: CASRGGGNLNQPQHF.

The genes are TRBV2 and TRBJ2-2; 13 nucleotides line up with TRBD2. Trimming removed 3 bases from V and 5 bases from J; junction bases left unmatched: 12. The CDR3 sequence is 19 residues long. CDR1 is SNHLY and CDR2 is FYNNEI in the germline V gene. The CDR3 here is CASSDPTSGGALGTGELFF. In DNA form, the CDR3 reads TGTGCCAGCAGTGACCCTACTAGCGGGGGGGCCTTAGGGACCGGGGAGCTGTTTTTT.

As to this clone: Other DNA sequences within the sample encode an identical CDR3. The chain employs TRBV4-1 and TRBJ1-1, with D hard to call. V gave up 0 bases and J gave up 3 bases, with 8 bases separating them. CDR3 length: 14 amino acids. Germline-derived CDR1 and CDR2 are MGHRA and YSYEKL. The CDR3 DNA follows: TGCGCCAGCAGCCAAGATGGAGTCTACACTGAAGCTTTCTTT. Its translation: CASSQDGVYTEAFF.

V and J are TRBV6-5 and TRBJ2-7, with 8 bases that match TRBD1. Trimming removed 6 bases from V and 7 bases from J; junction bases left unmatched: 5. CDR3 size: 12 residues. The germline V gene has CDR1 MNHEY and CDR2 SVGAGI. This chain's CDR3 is CASSRDRGEQYF. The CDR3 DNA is TGTGCCAGCAGCCGAGACAGGGGAGAGCAGTACTTC.

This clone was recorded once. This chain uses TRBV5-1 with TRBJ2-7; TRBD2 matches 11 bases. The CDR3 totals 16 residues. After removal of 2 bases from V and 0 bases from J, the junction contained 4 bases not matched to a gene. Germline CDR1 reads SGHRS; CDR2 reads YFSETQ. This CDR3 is CASSFKTSGASYEQYF. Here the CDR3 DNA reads TGCGCCAGCAGCTTCAAGACTAGCGGGGCCTCCTACGAGCAGTACTTC. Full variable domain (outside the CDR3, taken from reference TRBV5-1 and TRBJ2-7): KAGVTQTPRYLIKTRGQQVTLSCSPISGHRSVSWYQQTPGQGLQFLFEYFSETQRNKGNFPGRFSGRQFSNSRSEMNVSTLELGDSALYLCASSFKTSGASYEQYFGPGTRLTVT.

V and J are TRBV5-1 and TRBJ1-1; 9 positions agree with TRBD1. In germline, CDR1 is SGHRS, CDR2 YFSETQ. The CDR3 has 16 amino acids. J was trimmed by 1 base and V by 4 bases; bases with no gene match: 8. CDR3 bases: TGCGCCAGCAGCGGGGACAGGGACCTCCCGAACACTGAAGCTTTCTTT. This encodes CASSGDRDLPNTEAFF.

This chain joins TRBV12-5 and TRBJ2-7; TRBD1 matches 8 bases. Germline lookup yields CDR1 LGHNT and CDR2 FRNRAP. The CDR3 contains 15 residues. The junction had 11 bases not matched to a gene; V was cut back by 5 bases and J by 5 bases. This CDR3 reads CASGPAGTGKHEQYF. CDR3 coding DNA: TGTGCTAGTGGTCCCGCCGGGACAGGCAAACACGAGCAGTACTTC. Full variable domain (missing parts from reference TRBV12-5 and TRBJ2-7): DARVTQTPRHKVTEMGQEVTMRCQPILGHNTVFWYRQTMMQGLELLAYFRNRAPLDDSGMPKDRFSAEMPDATLATLKIQPSEPRDSAVYFCASGPAGTGKHEQYFGPGTRLTVT.

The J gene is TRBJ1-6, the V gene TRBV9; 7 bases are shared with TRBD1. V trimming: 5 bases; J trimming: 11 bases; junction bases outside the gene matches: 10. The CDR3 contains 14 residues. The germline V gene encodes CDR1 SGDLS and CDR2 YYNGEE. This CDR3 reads CASSDREVPTPLHF. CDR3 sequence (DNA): TGTGCCAGCAGTGACAGGGAGGTCCCGACACCCCTCCACTTT.

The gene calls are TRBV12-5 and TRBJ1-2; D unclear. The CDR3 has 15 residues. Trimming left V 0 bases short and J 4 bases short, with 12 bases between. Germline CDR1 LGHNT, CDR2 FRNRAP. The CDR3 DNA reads TGTGCTAGTGGTTTGGTACCGGAGGAGGGCTATGGCTACACCTTC. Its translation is CASGLVPEEGYGYTF.

The CDR3 DNA is TGCAGCGTCATCGGGACAGGGGGGACCTACGAGCAGTACTTC. Encoded protein: CSVIGTGGTYEQYF. The J gene is TRBJ2-7, the V gene TRBV29-1, with 11 bases lining up with TRBD1. There are 14 residues in the CDR3. In germline, CDR1 is SQVTM, CDR2 ANQGSEA. V shed 6 bases and J 2 bases; nucleotides not matched to a gene: 6.

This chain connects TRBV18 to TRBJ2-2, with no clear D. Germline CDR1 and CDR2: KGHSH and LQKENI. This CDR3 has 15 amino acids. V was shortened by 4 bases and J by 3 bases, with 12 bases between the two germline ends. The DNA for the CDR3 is TGTGCCAGCTCACGTTACGGGTGGGACACCGGGGAGCTGTTTTTT. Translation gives CASSRYGWDTGELFF.

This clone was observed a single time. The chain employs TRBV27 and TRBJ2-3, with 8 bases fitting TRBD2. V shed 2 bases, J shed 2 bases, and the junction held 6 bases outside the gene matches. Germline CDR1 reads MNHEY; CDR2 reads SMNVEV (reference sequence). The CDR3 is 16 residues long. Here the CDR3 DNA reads TGTGCCAGCAGTTTAATTAGCGGGGCCTACACAGATACGCAGTATTTT. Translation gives CASSLISGAYTDTQYF.

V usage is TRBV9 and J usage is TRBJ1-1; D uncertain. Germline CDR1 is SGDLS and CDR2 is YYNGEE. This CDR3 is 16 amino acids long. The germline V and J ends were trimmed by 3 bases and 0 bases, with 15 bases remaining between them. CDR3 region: CASSEGAGGMNTEAFF. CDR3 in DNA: TGTGCCAGCAGCGAGGGAGCCGGAGGAATGAACACTGAAGCTTTCTTT. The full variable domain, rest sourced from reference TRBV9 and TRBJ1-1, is DSGVTQTPKHLITATGQRVTLRCSPRSGDLSVYWYQQSLDQGLQFLIQYYNGEERAKGNILERFSAQQFPDLHSELNLSSLELGDSALYFCASSEGAGGMNTEAFFGQGTRLTVV.

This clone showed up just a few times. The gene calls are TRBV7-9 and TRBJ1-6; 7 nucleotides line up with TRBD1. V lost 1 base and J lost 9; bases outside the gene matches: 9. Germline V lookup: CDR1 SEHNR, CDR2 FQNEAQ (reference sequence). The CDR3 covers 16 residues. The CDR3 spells CASSLGLTGSVSPLHF. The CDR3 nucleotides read TGTGCCAGCAGCTTAGGATTGACAGGGTCGGTTTCACCCCTCCACTTT.

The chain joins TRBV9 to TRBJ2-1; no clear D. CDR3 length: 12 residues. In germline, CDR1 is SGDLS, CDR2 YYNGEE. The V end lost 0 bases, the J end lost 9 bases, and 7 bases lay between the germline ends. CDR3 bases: TGTGCCAGCAGCGTAGTTGGGCTTGAGCAGTTCTTC. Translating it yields CASSVVGLEQFF.

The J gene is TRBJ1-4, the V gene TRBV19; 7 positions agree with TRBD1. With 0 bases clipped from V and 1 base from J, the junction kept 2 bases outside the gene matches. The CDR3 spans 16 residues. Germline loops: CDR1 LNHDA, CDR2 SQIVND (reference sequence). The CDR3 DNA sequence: TGTGCCAGTAGTATAGACACAGGGGTAACTAATGAAAAACTGTTTTTT. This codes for CASSIDTGVTNEKLFF.

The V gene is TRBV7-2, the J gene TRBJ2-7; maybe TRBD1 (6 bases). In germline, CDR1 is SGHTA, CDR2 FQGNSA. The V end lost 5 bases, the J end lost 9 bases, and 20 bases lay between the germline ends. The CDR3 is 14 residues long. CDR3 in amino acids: CASSLRGLQGTQYF. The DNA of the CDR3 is TGTGCCAGCAGCCTAAGGGGCCTACAGGGAACGCAGTACTTC.